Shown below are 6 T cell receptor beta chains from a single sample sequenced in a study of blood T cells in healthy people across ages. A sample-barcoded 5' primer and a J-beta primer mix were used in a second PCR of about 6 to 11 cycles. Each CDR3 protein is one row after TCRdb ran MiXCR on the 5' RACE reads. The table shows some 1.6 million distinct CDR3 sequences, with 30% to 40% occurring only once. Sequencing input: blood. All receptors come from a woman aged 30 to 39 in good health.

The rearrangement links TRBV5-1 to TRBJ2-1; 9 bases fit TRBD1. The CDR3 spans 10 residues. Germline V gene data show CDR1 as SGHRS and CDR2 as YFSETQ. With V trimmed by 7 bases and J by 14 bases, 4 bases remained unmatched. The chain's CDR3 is CASGQGTKFF. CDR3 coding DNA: TGCGCCAGCGGACAGGGGACAAAGTTCTTC. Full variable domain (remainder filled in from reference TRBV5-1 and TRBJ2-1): KAGVTQTPRYLIKTRGQQVTLSCSPISGHRSVSWYQQTPGQGLQFLFEYFSETQRNKGNFPGRFSGRQFSNSRSEMNVSTLELGDSALYLCASGQGTKFFGPGTRLTVL.

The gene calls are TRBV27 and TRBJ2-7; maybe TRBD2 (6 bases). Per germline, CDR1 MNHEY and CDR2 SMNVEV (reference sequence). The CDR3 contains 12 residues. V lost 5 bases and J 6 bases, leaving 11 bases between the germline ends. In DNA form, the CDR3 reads TGTGCCAGCAGTCATGCGGGGTCCGAGCAGTACTTC. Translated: CASSHAGSEQYF.

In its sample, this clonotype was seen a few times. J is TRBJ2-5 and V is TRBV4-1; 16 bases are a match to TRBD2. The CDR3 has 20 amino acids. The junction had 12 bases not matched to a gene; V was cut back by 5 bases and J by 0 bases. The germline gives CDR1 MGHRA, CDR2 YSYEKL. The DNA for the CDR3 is TGCGCCAGCAGCTCCCCTTCCGGGACTAGCGGGGGGGCGTACCAAGAGACCCAGTACTTC. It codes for CASSSPSGTSGGAYQETQYF.

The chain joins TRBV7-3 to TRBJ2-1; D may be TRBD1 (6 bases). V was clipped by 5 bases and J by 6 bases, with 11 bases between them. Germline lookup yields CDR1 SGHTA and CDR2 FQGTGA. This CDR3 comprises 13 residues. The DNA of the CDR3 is TGTGCCAGCAGCATCCAACAGGGCAATGAGCAGTTCTTC. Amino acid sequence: CASSIQQGNEQFF.

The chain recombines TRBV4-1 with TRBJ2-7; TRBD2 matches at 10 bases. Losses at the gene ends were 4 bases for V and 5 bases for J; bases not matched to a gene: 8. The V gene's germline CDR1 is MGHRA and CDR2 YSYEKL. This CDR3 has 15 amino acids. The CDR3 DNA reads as TGCGCCAGCAGCCTTTCTAGCGGGAGCATCCACGAGCAGTACTTC. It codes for CASSLSSGSIHEQYF.

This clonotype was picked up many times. The CDR3 nucleotides are TGCACCTTGACAGACCAAGAGACCCAGTACTTC. The encoded protein is CTLTDQETQYF. The V call is TRBV20-1, the J call TRBJ2-5, with D maybe TRBD1 (5 bases). The germline V gene has CDR1 DFQATT and CDR2 SNEGSKA (reference sequence). The CDR3 sequence is 11 residues long.